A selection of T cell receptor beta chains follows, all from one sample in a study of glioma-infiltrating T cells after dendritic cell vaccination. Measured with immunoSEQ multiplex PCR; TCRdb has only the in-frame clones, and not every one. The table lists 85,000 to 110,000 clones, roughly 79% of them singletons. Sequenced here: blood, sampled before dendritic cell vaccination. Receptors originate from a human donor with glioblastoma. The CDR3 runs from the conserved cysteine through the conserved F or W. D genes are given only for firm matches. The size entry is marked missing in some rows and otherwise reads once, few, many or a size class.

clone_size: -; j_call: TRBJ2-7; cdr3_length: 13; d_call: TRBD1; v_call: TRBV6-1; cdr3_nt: TGTGCCAGCAGTAGGGACAGGGGGCGTGAGCAGTACTTC; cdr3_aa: CASSRDRGREQYF
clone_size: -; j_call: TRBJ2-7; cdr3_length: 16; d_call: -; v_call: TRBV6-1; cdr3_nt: TGTGCCAGCAGTGAACCAACAGGGAGAGGCTCCTACGAGCAGTACTTC; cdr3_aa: CASSEPTGRGSYEQYF
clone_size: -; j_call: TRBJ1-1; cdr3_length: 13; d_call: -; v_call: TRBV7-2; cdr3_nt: TGTGCCAGCATCGCCGACAGAATAGGTGAAGCTTTCTTT; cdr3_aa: CASIADRIGEAFF
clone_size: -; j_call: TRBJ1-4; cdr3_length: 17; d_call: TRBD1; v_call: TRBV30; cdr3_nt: TGTGCCTGGAGAGGGGACAGGGCTAATGCAACTAATGAAAAACTGTTTTTT; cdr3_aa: CAWRGDRANATNEKLFF
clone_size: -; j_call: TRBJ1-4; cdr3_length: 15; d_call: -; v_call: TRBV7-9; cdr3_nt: TGTGCCAGCAGCTTAGGGGAGGGAGGGTACGAAAAACTGTTTTTT; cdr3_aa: CASSLGEGGYEKLFF
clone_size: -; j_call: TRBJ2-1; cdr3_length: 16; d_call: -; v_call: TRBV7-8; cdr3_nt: TGTGCCAGCAGCTCCTGGCGGGTAGGGTCCTACAATGAGCAGTTCTTC; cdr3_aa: CASSSWRVGSYNEQFF
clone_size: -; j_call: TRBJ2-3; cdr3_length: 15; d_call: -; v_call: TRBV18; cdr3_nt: TGTGCCAGCTCACCTCTTTTAGCAGGCACAGATACGCAGTATTTT; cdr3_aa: CASSPLLAGTDTQYF
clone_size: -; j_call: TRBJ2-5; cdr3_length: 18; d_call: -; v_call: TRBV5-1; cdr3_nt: TGCGCCAGCAGCTTGAATACAATTCTGGGTGGGGGCGGAGAGACCCAGTACTTC; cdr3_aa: CASSLNTILGGGGETQYF
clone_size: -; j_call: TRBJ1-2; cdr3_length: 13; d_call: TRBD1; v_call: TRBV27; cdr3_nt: TGTGCCAGCAGTTTATCGACAGGGAAAGGCTACACCTTC; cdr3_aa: CASSLSTGKGYTF
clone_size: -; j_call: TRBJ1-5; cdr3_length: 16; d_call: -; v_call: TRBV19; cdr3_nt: TGTGCCAGTAGTATTGAGGACAGTGGAGGTGGTCAGCCCCAGCATTTT; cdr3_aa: CASSIEDSGGGQPQHF
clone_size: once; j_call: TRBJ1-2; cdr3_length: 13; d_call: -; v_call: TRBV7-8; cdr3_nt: TGTGCCAGCAGCTTAGACGGGGTGGATGGCTACACCTTC; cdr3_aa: CASSLDGVDGYTF
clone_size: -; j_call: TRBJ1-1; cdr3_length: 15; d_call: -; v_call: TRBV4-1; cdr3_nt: TGTGCCAGCAGCCAAGAGATAGGGAGTAACACTGAAGCTTTCTTT; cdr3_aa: CASSQEIGSNTEAFF
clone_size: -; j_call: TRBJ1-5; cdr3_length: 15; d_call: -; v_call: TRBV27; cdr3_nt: TGTGCCAGCAGCCCAAGGGGCCAGAGCAATCAGCCCCAGCATTTT; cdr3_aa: CASSPRGQSNQPQHF
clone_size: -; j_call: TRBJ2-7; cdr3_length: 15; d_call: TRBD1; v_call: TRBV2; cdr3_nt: TGTGCCAACAAACGGGACAGCCAGAGCTCCTACGAGCAGTACTTC; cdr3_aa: CANKRDSQSSYEQYF
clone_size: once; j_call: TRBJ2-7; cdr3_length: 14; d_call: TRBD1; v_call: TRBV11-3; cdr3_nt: TGTGCCAGCAGCATGAGGACAGGGGGCTACGAGCAGTACTTC; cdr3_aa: CASSMRTGGYEQYF
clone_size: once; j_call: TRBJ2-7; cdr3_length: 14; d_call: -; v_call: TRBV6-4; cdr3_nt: TGTGCCAGCAATTCTGCGGGTCAAGCCTACGAGCAGTACTTC; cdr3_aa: CASNSAGQAYEQYF
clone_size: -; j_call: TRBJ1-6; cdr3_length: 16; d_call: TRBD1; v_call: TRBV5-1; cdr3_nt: TGCGCCAGCAGCCCCCCGGGGACAGGGGATAATTCACCCCTCCACTTT; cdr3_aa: CASSPPGTGDNSPLHF
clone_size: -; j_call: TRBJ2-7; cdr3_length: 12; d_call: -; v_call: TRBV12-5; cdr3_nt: TGTGCTAGTGGTCCGGACACCTACGAGCAGTACTTC; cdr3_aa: CASGPDTYEQYF
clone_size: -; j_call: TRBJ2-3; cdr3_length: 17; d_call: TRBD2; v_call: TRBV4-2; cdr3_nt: TGTGCCAGCAGCCAAGTGTCGTCTAGCGGGGGCACAGATACGCAGTATTTT; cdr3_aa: CASSQVSSSGGTDTQYF
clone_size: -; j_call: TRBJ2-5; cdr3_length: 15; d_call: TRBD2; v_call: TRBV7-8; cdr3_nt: TGTGCCAGCAGCTCCGGGACTAGCGGGGGACAGACCCAGTACTTC; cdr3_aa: CASSSGTSGGQTQYF
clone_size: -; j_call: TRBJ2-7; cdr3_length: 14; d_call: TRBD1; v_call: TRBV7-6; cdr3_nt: TGTGCCAGCAGCCCCGACAGGGGGAATCACGAGCAGTACTTC; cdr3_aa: CASSPDRGNHEQYF
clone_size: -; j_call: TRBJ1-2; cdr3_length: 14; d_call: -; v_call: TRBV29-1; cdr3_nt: TGCAGCGTTGAAGGGCAGGGCCGGACCTATGGCTACACCTTC; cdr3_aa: CSVEGQGRTYGYTF
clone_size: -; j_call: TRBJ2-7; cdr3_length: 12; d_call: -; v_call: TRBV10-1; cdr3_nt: TGCGCCAGCAGCGAGGGAGTGAACGAGCAGTACTTC; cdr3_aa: CASSEGVNEQYF
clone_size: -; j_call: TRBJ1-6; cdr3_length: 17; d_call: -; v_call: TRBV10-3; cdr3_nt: TGTGCCACTATTGGGGACATCACGAGCTCCTATAATTCACCCCTCCACTTT; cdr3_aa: CATIGDITSSYNSPLHF
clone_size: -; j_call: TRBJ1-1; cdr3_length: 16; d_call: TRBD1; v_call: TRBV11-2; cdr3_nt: TGTGCCAGCAGCTTAGATCGAGGACAGGGGAGAACTGAAGCTTTCTTT; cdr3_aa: CASSLDRGQGRTEAFF
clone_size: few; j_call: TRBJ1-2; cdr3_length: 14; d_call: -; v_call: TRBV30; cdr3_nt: TGTGCCTGGATACGCTTCACAGGAAACTATGGCTACACCTTC; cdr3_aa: CAWIRFTGNYGYTF
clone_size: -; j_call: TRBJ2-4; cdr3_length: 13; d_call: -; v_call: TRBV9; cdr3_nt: TGTGCCAGCAGCTTGACCGGGGAAAACATTCAGTACTTC; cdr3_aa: CASSLTGENIQYF
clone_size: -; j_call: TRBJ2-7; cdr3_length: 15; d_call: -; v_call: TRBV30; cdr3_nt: TGTGCCTGGAGTGGGACTTGGGGGCTCACCTACGAGCAGTACTTC; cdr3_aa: CAWSGTWGLTYEQYF
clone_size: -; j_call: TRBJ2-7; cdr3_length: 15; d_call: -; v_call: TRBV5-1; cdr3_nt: TGCGCCAGCAGCCCCCGGACGGGAAGGGGGTACGAGCAGTACTTC; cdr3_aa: CASSPRTGRGYEQYF
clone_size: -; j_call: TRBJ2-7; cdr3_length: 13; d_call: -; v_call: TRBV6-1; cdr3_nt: TGTGCCAGCAGGGAAGACACCTCCTACGAGCAGTACTTC; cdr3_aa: CASREDTSYEQYF
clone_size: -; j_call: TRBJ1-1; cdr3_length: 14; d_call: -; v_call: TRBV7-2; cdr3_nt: TGTGCCAGCAAAAATACGGGGGGGAGCACTGAAGCTTTCTTT; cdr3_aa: CASKNTGGSTEAFF
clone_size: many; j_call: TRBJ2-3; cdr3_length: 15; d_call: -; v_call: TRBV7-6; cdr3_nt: TGTGCCAGCAGCTTAGCGGGGCCACGGGCCGATACGCAGTATTTT; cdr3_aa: CASSLAGPRADTQYF
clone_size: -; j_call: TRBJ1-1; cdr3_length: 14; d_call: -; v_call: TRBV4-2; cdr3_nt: TGTGCCAGCAGCCAAGGAACGGTTAACACTGAAGCTTTCTTT; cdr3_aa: CASSQGTVNTEAFF
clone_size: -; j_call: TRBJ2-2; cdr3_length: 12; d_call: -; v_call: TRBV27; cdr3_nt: TGTGCCAGCACAGGGTTCACCGGGGAGCTGTTTTTT; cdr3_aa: CASTGFTGELFF
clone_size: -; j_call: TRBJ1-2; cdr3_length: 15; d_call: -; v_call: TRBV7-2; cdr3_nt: TGTGCCAGCAGCTTAAACAGGGCGACTAACTATGGCTACACCTTC; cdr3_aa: CASSLNRATNYGYTF
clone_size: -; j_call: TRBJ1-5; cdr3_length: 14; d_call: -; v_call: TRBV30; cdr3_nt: TGTGCCTGGAGTCCGCCCCCAGGGGCTGGGCCCCAGCATTTT; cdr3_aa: CAWSPPPGAGPQHF
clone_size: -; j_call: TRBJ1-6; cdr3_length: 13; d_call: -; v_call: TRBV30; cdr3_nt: TGTGCCTGGAGTCAACGGGATAATTCACCCCTCCACTTT; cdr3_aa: CAWSQRDNSPLHF
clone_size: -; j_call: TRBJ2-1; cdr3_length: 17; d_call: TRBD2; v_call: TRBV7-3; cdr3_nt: TGTGCCAGCAGCTCCCCGACGATCGGGCGGGGGTACAATGAGCAGTTCTTC; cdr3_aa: CASSSPTIGRGYNEQFF
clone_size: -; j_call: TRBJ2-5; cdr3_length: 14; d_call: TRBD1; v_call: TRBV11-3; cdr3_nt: TGTGCCAGCAGCTTAGAAGGGGGCGCGGAGACCCAGTACTTC; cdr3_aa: CASSLEGGAETQYF
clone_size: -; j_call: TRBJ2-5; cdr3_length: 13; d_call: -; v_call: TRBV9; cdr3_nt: TGTGCCAGCGGACGGACACCACAAGAGACCCAGTACTTC; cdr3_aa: CASGRTPQETQYF
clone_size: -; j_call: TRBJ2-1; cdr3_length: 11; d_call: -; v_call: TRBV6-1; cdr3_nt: TGTGCCAGCAGCAAAGGGGTTCAGCAGTTCTTC; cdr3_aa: CASSKGVQQFF
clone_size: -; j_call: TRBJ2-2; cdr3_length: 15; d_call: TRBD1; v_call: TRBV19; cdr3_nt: TGTGCCAGTAGTGGGCAGGGGGCCGACACCGGGGAGCTGTTTTTT; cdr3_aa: CASSGQGADTGELFF
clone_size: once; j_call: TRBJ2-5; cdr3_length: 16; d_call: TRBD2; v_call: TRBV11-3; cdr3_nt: TGTGCCAGCAGCTTAGGTTATCGGCAGGGAGGGGAGACCCAGTACTTC; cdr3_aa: CASSLGYRQGGETQYF
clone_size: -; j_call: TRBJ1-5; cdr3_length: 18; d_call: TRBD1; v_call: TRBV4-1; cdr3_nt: TGCGCCAGCAGCCAAGAAGGCGGACAGGGAAGGGGAAATCAGCCCCAGCATTTT; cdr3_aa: CASSQEGGQGRGNQPQHF
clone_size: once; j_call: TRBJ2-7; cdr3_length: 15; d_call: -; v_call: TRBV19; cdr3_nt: TGTGCCAGTAGTCTCATATGGGGCGTCGCCTACGAGCAGTACTTC; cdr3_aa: CASSLIWGVAYEQYF
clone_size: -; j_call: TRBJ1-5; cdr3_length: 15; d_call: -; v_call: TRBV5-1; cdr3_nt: TGCGCCAGCAGCTGCCCCGGTTATCGCAATCAGCCCCAGCATTTT; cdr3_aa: CASSCPGYRNQPQHF
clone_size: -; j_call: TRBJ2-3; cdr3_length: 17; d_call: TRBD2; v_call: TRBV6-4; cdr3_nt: TGTGCCAGCAGTGACTCGTCTAGCGGGGGGGGCACAGATACGCAGTATTTT; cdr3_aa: CASSDSSSGGGTDTQYF
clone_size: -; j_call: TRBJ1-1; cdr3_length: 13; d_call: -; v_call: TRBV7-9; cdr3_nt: TGTGCCAGCAGCCGGTTTGAGGGAACTGAAGCTTTCTTT; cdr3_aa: CASSRFEGTEAFF
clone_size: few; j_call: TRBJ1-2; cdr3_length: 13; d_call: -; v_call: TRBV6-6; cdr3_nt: TGTGCCAGCACCCCGGGGTTAGGCTATGGCTACACCTTC; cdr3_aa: CASTPGLGYGYTF